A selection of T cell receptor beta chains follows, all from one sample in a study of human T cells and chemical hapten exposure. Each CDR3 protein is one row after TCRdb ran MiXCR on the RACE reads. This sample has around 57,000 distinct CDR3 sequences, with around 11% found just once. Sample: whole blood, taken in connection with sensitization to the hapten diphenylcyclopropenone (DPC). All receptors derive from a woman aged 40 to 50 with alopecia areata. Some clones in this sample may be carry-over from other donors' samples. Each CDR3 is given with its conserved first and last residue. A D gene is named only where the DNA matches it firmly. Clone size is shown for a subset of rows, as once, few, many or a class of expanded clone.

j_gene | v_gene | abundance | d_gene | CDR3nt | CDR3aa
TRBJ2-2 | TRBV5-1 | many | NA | TGCGCCAGCAGCGGAGGTGCTTGGGACGGGGAGCTGTTTTTT | CASSGGAWDGELFF
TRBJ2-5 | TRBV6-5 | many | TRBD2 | TGTGCCAGCAGGATAGCGGGGAAAGAGACCCAGTACTTC | CASRIAGKETQYF
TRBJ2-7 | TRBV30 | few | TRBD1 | TGTGCCTGGCAGACAGGGGGGACCTACGAGCAGTACTTC | CAWQTGGTYEQYF
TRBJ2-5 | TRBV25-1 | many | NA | TGTGCCAGCAGTGACCGCTGGGCCGGAGATGTTGGAGAGACCCAGTACTTC | CASSDRWAGDVGETQYF
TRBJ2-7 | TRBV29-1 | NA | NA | TGCAGCGTTCGTAACACCTACGAGCAGTACTTC | CSVRNTYEQYF
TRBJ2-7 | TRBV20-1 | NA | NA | TGCAGTGCTAGGACTAGTGAGTACGAGCAGTACTTC | CSARTSEYEQYF
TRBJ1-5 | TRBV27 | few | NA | TGTGCCAGCAGTTCGACGCTATGGGATCAGCCCCAGCATTTT | CASSSTLWDQPQHF
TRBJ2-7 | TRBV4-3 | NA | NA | TGCGCCAGCAGCCAAGGGGGGGCCTACGAGCAGTACTTC | CASSQGGAYEQYF
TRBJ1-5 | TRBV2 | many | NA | TGTGCCAGCGGTTGGGGGCAGGATCAGCCCCAGCATTTT | CASGWGQDQPQHF
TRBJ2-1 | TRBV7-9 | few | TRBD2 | TGTGCCAGCAGAGGAGCGGGAGGGGACAATGAGCAGTTCTTC | CASRGAGGDNEQFF
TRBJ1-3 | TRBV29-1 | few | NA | TGCAGCGTTGTAGACAGTAAATCTGGAAACACCATATATTTT | CSVVDSKSGNTIYF
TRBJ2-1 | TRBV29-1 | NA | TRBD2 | TGCAGCGTTGAAGAGTTTAGGCAGGTTGGACTAGCGGGAGCAAATGAGCAGTTCTTC | CSVEEFRQVGLAGANEQFF
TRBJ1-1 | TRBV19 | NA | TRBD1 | TGTGCCAGTAGTTCATTGACAGGGGGCGGCACTGAAGCTTTCTTT | CASSSLTGGGTEAFF
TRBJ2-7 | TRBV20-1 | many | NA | TGCAGTGCTCCTAATAACAGGGATGGCGAGCAGTACTTC | CSAPNNRDGEQYF
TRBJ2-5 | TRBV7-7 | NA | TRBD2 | TGTGCTAGCAAGTTCGGTAGCGGGGGGGAAGAGACCCGGTACTTC | CASKFGSGGEETRYF
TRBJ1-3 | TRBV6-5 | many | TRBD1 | TGTGCCAGCAGTTACTCTGCAGGGGGCTCGGAAAACACCATATATTTT | CASSYSAGGSENTIYF
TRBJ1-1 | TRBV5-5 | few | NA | TGTGCCAGCAGCTTCCTTACTTTGGACACTGAAGCTTTCTTT | CASSFLTLDTEAFF
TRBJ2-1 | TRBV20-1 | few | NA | TGCAGTGCTAGACCGCTAGGTTACAATGAGCAGTTCTTC | CSARPLGYNEQFF
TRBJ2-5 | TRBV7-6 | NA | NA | TGTGCCAGCAGCTTAGGGGACGCCGCGCGTCAAGAGACCCAGTACTTC | CASSLGDAARQETQYF
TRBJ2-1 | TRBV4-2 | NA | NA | TGTGCCAGCAGCCAAGGACCCCTGGGTGAGCAGTTCTTC | CASSQGPLGEQFF
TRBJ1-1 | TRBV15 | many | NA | TGTGCCACCAGCTTCTCACAGGGGAACACTGAAGCTTTCTTT | CATSFSQGNTEAFF
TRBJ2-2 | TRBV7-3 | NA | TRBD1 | TGTGCCAGCAGCCCCAGCCCATTCCGAGGGGGCGAGGAGCTGTTTTTT | CASSPSPFRGGEELFF
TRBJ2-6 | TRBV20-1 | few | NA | TGCAGTGCTAGAGAGGCCTCCCGGTCTGGGGCCAACGTCCTGACTTTC | CSAREASRSGANVLTF
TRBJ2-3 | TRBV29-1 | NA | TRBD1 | TGCAGCGTTGGGCAGTTGGGACAGGGGGCAACAGATACGCAGTATTTT | CSVGQLGQGATDTQYF
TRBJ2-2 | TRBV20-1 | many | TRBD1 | TGCAGTGCTAGAGTTCCGGGACAGAAACACACCGGGGAGCTGTTTTTT | CSARVPGQKHTGELFF